This passage covers 32 T cell receptor beta chains from one sample sequenced in a study of T cells in Graves' hyperthyroidism and ophthalmopathy. There were TCR beta CDR3 regions amplified from RNA transcripts. First-round RT-PCR with HTBI primers amplified the TCR CDR3 region. In TCRdb, the multiplex PCR reads were re-called with MiXCR into one record per CDR3 protein. The sample holds a few hundred thousand distinct CDR3 sequences, about 15% seen once. Specimen: blood. These receptors were collected from a woman aged 30 to 39 with Graves' hyperthyroidism that later progressed to Graves' ophthalmopathy.

The V call is TRBV5-1, the J call TRBJ1-1, with a tentative D call TRBD1 (5 bases). Germline V gene data show CDR1 as SGHRS and CDR2 as YFSETQ. This CDR3 is built from 16 residues. V lost 0 bases, J lost 1 base, and 13 bases lay in between. The CDR3 DNA follows: TGCGCCAGCAGCTTGGAGGGGACGCAAGGGAACACTGAAGCTTTCTTT. Its translation: CASSLEGTQGNTEAFF.

The chain recombines TRBV5-8 with TRBJ2-2; D is perhaps TRBD1 or TRBD2 (5 bases each). This CDR3 has 16 amino acids. The V end was cut by 2 bases, the J end by 0 bases, with 11 bases between. The germline V gene has CDR1 SGHTS and CDR2 YDEGEE. As DNA, the CDR3 is TGTGCCAGCAGCTTCGGTGGGGGAGCGAACACCGGGGAGCTGTTTTTT. Its translation: CASSFGGGANTGELFF.

This clonotype was seen many times. The V call is TRBV12-3 or TRBV12-4, the J call TRBJ1-2, with D tentatively TRBD1 (5 bases). This CDR3 spans 14 amino acids. Trimming took off 6 bases at V and 9 bases at J, with 20 bases between the two ends. CDR3 sequence: CASSPGPGVRSYTF. The CDR3 DNA is TGTGCCAGCAGCCCAGGACCGGGGGTTAGGAGCTACACCTTC.

This clonotype was seen repeatedly, ten times or more. This chain links TRBV5-1 with TRBJ1-5; D uncertain. This CDR3 spans 18 amino acids. The V and J ends lost 3 bases and 2 bases respectively, with 21 bases between them. Germline V gives CDR1 SGHRS, CDR2 YFSETQ. DNA for the CDR3: TGCGCCAGCAGCTCGTTTTCCCGGGCCAACGACTGCAATCAGCCCCAGCATTTT. It translates to CASSSFSRANDCNQPQHF.

The gene calls are TRBV3-1 and TRBJ1-4; a weak D match, TRBD1 (6 bases). V dropped 0 bases and J dropped 10 bases, with 15 bases sitting between them. The germline V gene encodes CDR1 LGHDT and CDR2 YNNKEL (reference sequence). This CDR3 comprises 15 residues. The CDR3 DNA reads TGTGCCAGCAGCCAAGATTCGGGGACAAAGGGAAAACTGTTTTTT. It encodes CASSQDSGTKGKLFF.

The chain carries TRBV7-9 and TRBJ2-7; 12 nucleotides line up with TRBD2. The CDR3 consists of 17 residues. J was trimmed by 5 bases and V by 5 bases; bases with no gene match: 13. Germline loops: CDR1 SEHNR, CDR2 FQNEAQ (reference sequence). For the CDR3, the DNA is TGTGCCAGCAGCGTCGCTAGCGGGAGGGCCTGGGGGGACGAGCAGTACTTC. It yields the protein CASSVASGRAWGDEQYF.

The gene calls are TRBV7-3 and TRBJ1-1; D gene uncertain. This CDR3 is built from 13 residues. Germline-derived CDR1 and CDR2 are SGHTA and FQGTGA. Trimming removed 5 bases from V and 3 bases from J, with 10 bases in between. The CDR3 nucleotides are TGTGCCAGCAGCACCCATCCGGACACTGAAGCTTTCTTT. It codes for CASSTHPDTEAFF.

This clonotype was seen more than once but under ten times. This rearrangement joins TRBV24-1 to TRBJ2-1; 11 nucleotides match TRBD1. Germline loops: CDR1 KGHDR, CDR2 SFDVKD. The junction had 5 bases not matched to a gene; V was cut back by 9 bases and J by 5 bases. The CDR3 spans 14 residues. For the CDR3, the DNA is TGTGCCACCGGGACAGGGGGTTTCGACAATGAGCAGTTCTTC. Translating it yields CATGTGGFDNEQFF.

This clonotype was seen more than once but under ten times. V usage is TRBV20-1 and J usage is TRBJ2-1; TRBD2 matches at 12 bases. The trim removed 3 bases at V and 1 base at J, leaving 7 bases unmatched. Germline V gene data show CDR1 as DFQATT and CDR2 as SNEGSKA (reference sequence). The CDR3 loop spans 17 amino acids. The CDR3 coding sequence is TGCAGTGCTAGTGCCCCGACTAGCGGGGGATCCTACAATGAGCAGTTCTTC. Translation gives CSASAPTSGGSYNEQFF.

This chain uses TRBV12-3 or TRBV12-4 with TRBJ2-7; perhaps TRBD2 as D (5 bases). V was pared by 0 bases and J by 5 bases, with 8 bases between. The CDR3 is 13 residues long. The CDR3 reads CASSLAGENEQYF. In DNA form, the CDR3 reads TGTGCCAGCAGTTTAGCGGGAGAGAACGAGCAGTACTTC.

The table lists this clonotype with many counts. This sequence joins TRBV5-1 and TRBJ1-2; D might be TRBD1 (5 bases). Germline CDR1 is SGHRS and CDR2 is YFSETQ. The CDR3 consists of 13 residues. V gave up 1 base and J gave up 8 bases, with 12 bases separating them. Here the CDR3 reads CASSLLGGEGYTF. DNA of the CDR3: TGCGCCAGCAGCTTGTTGGGGGGTGAGGGCTACACCTTC.

The V and J genes are TRBV30 and TRBJ1-2, with 10 positions matching TRBD1. CDR1 GTSNPN and CDR2 SVGIG come from the germline V gene (reference sequence). V lost 5 bases and J lost 4; bases outside the gene matches: 4. This CDR3 contains 13 residues. DNA for the CDR3: TGTGCCTGGGGGGGGACAGGGGTCTATGGCTACACCTTC. This encodes CAWGGTGVYGYTF. Complete variable domain (other parts from reference TRBV30 and TRBJ1-2): SQTIHQWPATLVQPVGSPLSLECTVEGTSNPNLYWYRQAAGRGLQLLFYSVGIGQISSEVPQNLSASRPQDRQFILSSKKLLLSDSGFYLCAWGGTGVYGYTFGSGTRLTVV.

In this sample, this clonotype turned up many times. The rearrangement links TRBV2 to TRBJ2-1; D not resolved. CDR1 and CDR2 (germline): SNHLY, FYNNEI. With 3 bases removed from V and 9 bases from J, the gap between germline ends came to 12 bases. The CDR3 covers 13 residues. CDR3 nucleotides: TGTGCCAGCAGTGACCTCCCTGGGCGTGAGCAGTTCTTC. Translation gives CASSDLPGREQFF.

In its sample, this clonotype was seen many times. The gene calls are TRBV30 and TRBJ1-4; D is unresolved. Trimming took off 2 bases at V and 0 bases at J, with 4 bases between the two ends. This CDR3 contains 13 residues. Germline CDR1 and CDR2: GTSNPN and SVGIG (reference sequence). CDR3 sequence reads: CAWSPPTNEKLFF. The CDR3 DNA sequence: TGTGCCTGGAGTCCACCAACTAATGAAAAACTGTTTTTT.

The genes are TRBV7-8 and TRBJ1-2; 10 nucleotides agree with TRBD1. With V trimmed by 2 bases and J by 8 bases, 17 bases remained unmatched. There are 18 residues in the CDR3. Looked up from germline, CDR1 is SGHVS and CDR2 is FQNEAQ. CDR3 nucleotides: TGTGCCAGCAGCTTATGGGAACTCCAGGGACAGGGGACGGGAGGCTACACCTTC. Protein sequence: CASSLWELQGQGTGGYTF.

This clonotype was observed at least ten times. The chain uses TRBV27 and TRBJ2-2; 7 bases are shared with TRBD1. Germline trimming cut 8 bases from V and 5 bases from J; bases unmatched to any gene: 14. Germline V CDR1 and CDR2: MNHEY, SMNVEV (reference sequence). This CDR3 has 16 residues. The CDR3 region is CASGSSGTVRTGELFF. In DNA, the CDR3 is TGTGCCAGCGGCTCCTCCGGGACAGTAAGGACCGGGGAGCTGTTTTTT.

This clonotype was observed many times. The chain joins TRBV7-9 to TRBJ1-1; 10 bases map to TRBD1. The CDR3 length is 16 residues. CDR1 and CDR2 from the germline V gene are SEHNR and FQNEAQ (reference sequence). J was trimmed by 0 bases and V by 5 bases; bases with no gene match: 6. The CDR3, as DNA: TGTGCCAGCAGCCCCCGGGACAGGGGTTTGAACACTGAAGCTTTCTTT. Amino acids: CASSPRDRGLNTEAFF.

This clonotype has ten or more counts. The chain links TRBV7-3 to TRBJ2-1, with D unclear. The CDR3 spans 13 residues. Germline V gene data show CDR1 as SGHTA and CDR2 as FQGTGA. The V end was cut by 3 bases, the J end by 5 bases, with 8 bases between. CDR3 DNA: TGTGCCAGCAGCTTGGGTAACGACAATGAGCAGTTCTTC. Translated: CASSLGNDNEQFF.

This clonotype has a count of ten or more. The chain joins TRBV3-1 to TRBJ2-3; D may be TRBD2 (5 bases). The CDR3 consists of 15 residues. V was pared by 4 bases and J by 3 bases, with 14 bases between. Germline lookup yields CDR1 LGHDT and CDR2 YNNKEL (reference sequence). CDR3 in amino acids: CASSLRRALTDTQYF. CDR3 in DNA: TGTGCCAGCAGCCTCAGGCGGGCGCTTACAGATACGCAGTATTTT.

This clonotype has at least ten counts. The genes are TRBV7-9 and TRBJ2-3; 8 nucleotides match TRBD2. This CDR3 contains 15 residues. V lost 4 bases to trimming and J lost 4 bases; unmatched junction nucleotides: 7. From germline, CDR1 is SEHNR and CDR2 FQNEAQ (reference sequence). The CDR3 DNA is TGTGCCAGCAGCTCACGAGCGGGAGCGGCAGATACGCAGTATTTT. This gives the protein CASSSRAGAADTQYF.

This clonotype showed up many times. CDR3 in DNA: TGCAGCGTTGGGGACCAGTTCAATCAGCCCCAGCATTTT. Translating it yields CSVGDQFNQPQHF. The chain has TRBV29-1 and TRBJ1-5, with D maybe TRBD1 (5 bases). CDR3 length: 13 amino acids. Germline V gives CDR1 SQVTM, CDR2 ANQGSEA. V shed 4 bases and J shed 3 bases, with 10 bases lying between them.

This chain links TRBV6-5 with TRBJ1-3; no clear D. The V end was cut by 3 bases, the J end by 0 bases, with 12 bases between. Germline lookup yields CDR1 MNHEY and CDR2 SVGAGI. This CDR3 comprises 16 residues. Here the CDR3 reads CASSYGVGNSGNTIYF. DNA of the CDR3: TGTGCCAGCAGTTATGGGGTCGGGAACTCTGGAAACACCATATATTTT.

This clonotype was recorded at least ten times. The chain has TRBV20-1 and TRBJ2-2; TRBD1 might be the D (5 bases). The ends were cut back, 1 base at V and 4 bases at J, with 16 bases in the middle. The CDR3 spans 16 residues. The V gene's germline CDR1 is DFQATT and CDR2 SNEGSKA (reference sequence). The CDR3 DNA is TGCAGTGCTAGAGGATATCAGGGCTGGCGCACCGGGGAGCTGTTTTTT. Translated, it gives CSARGYQGWRTGELFF.

Many counts were recorded for this clonotype. The chain's CDR3 is CASSVGDRQYYEQYF. CDR3 in DNA: TGTGCCAGCAGCGTAGGTGACAGGCAGTACTACGAGCAGTACTTC. The chain combines TRBV9 with TRBJ2-7; TRBD1 might be the D (6 bases). The V gene's germline CDR1 is SGDLS and CDR2 YYNGEE. V lost 0 bases and J 3 bases, leaving 13 bases between the germline ends. CDR3 length: 15 amino acids.

This clonotype was seen many times. V is TRBV11-2 and J is TRBJ2-7; no reliable D call. With 1 base removed from V and 2 bases from J, the gap between germline ends came to 15 bases. The germline V gene encodes CDR1 SGHAT and CDR2 FQNNGV. The CDR3 sequence is 16 residues long. CDR3 sequence reads: CASSLVGGFRAYEQYF. CDR3 bases: TGTGCCAGCAGCTTAGTCGGCGGTTTTAGGGCCTACGAGCAGTACTTC.

The sample holds many counts of this clonotype. The chain carries TRBV18 and TRBJ1-1; D unresolved. V lost 1 base and J 4 bases, leaving 13 bases between the germline ends. CDR1 is KGHSH and CDR2 is LQKENI in the germline V gene. The CDR3 runs to 15 residues. CDR3 region: CASSPQDAFGTEAFF. The CDR3 region has the DNA TGTGCCAGCTCACCACAGGATGCGTTTGGCACTGAAGCTTTCTTT.

J is TRBJ2-5 and V is TRBV11-2; no reliable D call. The CDR3 is 12 amino acids. V gave up 5 bases and J gave up 5 bases, with 9 bases separating them. The germline gives CDR1 SGHAT, CDR2 FQNNGV. The CDR3 loop is CASSGPPETQYF. In DNA form, the CDR3 reads TGTGCCAGCAGCGGCCCCCCCGAGACCCAGTACTTC.

This clonotype was counted many times. The chain links TRBV6-1 to TRBJ1-6, with D hard to call. The germline V and J ends were trimmed by 3 bases and 12 bases, with 9 bases remaining between them. The germline V gene has CDR1 MNHNS and CDR2 SASEGT. The CDR3 runs to 12 residues. This chain's CDR3 is CASSDAGLPLHF. Here the CDR3 DNA reads TGTGCCAGCAGTGACGCTGGGCTACCCCTCCACTTT.

This clonotype was detected ten times or more. The chain links TRBV10-3 to TRBJ2-1; tentatively, D is TRBD1 (5 bases). In germline, CDR1 is ENHRY, CDR2 SYGVKD. Trimming removed 0 bases from V and 9 bases from J, with 18 bases in between. This CDR3 has 16 residues. CDR3 loop: CAISESIGRDWSEQFF. CDR3 sequence (DNA): TGTGCCATCAGTGAGTCGATAGGCAGGGATTGGAGTGAGCAGTTCTTC.

V usage is TRBV11-2 and J usage is TRBJ2-7; TRBD2 agrees at 8 bases. V trimming: 5 bases; J trimming: 3 bases; junction bases outside the gene matches: 9. CDR1 is SGHAT and CDR2 is FQNNGV in the germline V gene. CDR3 length equals 15 residues. This chain's CDR3 is CASSPHIAGSYEQYF. The CDR3 region has the DNA TGTGCCAGCAGCCCTCATATAGCGGGAAGCTACGAGCAGTACTTC.

This clonotype was counted at least ten times. The V gene is TRBV6-1, the J gene TRBJ1-5, with 8 bases lining up with TRBD1. The ends lost 6 bases at V and 1 base at J; junction bases unmatched: 5. This CDR3 region has 15 residues. Germline CDR1 is MNHNS and CDR2 is SASEGT. The CDR3 DNA is TGTGCCAGCAGGCCACAGGGGGTGAGCAATCAGCCCCAGCATTTT. It codes for CASRPQGVSNQPQHF.

The rearrangement links TRBV19 to TRBJ2-5; D unclear. The CDR3 loop spans 16 amino acids. Germline V gene lookup returns CDR1 LNHDA and CDR2 SQIVND (reference sequence). Trimming took off 1 base at V and 5 bases at J, with 17 bases between the two ends. CDR3 loop: CASSIGAGAFRETQYF. DNA for the CDR3: TGTGCCAGTAGTATAGGCGCAGGTGCCTTCAGGGAGACCCAGTACTTC.